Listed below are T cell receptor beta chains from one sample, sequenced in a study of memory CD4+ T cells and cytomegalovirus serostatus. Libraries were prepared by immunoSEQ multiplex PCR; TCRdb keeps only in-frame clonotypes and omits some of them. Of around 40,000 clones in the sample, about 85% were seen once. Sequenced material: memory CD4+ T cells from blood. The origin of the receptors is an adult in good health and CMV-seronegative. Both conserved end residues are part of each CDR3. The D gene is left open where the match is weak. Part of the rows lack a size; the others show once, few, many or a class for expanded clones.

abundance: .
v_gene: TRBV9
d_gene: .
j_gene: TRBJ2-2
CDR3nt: TGTGCCAGCAGCGTAGGCAGGGGCCCTAGGGTCGGGGAGCTGTTTTTT
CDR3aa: CASSVGRGPRVGELFF

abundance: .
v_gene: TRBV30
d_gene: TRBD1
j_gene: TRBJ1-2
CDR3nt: TGTGCCTTAACAGGGGGGAACTATGGCTACACCTTC
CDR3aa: CALTGGNYGYTF

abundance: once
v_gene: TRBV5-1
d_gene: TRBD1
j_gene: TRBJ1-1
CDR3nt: TGCGCCAGCAGCTCTGTACAGGGGAGTAGGACTGAAGCTTTCTTT
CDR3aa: CASSSVQGSRTEAFF

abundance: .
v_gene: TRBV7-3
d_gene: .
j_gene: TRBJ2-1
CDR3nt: TGTGCCAGCAGCGAGCAGCTTAACAATGAGCAGTTCTTC
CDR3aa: CASSEQLNNEQFF

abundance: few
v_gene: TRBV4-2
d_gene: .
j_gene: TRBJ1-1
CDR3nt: TGTGCCAGCTCACTAACGGAGGACACTGAAGCTTTCTTT
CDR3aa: CASSLTEDTEAFF

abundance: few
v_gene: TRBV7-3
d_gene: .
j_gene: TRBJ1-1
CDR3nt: TGTGCCAGCAGCCGTCAAGTCGGTACTGAAGCTTTCTTT
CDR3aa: CASSRQVGTEAFF

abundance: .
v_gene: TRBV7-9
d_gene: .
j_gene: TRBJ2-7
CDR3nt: TGTGCCAGCAGCTTATCAGGGGTGCAGGGGTCGGTCGAGCAGTACTTC
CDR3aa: CASSLSGVQGSVEQYF

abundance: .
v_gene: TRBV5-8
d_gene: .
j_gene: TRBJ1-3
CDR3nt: TGTGCCAGCAGCTTTGAAACGCGCTCTGGAAACACCATATATTTT
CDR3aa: CASSFETRSGNTIYF

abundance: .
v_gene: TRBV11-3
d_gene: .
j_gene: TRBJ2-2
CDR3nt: TGTGCCAGCAGCTCGGGATCCGGGGAGCTGTTTTTT
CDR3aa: CASSSGSGELFF

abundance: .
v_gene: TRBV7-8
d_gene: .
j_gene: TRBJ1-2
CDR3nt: TGTGCCAGCAGCCCTCGGTTCAGCCTGTATGGCTACACCTTC
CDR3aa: CASSPRFSLYGYTF

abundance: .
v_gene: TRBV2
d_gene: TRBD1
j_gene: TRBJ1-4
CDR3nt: TGTGCCAGCAGTGGGGGACAGGGGGGTGGAAAACTGTTTTTT
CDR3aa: CASSGGQGGGKLFF

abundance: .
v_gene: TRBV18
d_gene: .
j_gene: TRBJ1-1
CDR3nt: TGTGCCAGCGAGGACAGTCGGAACACTGAAGCTTTCTTT
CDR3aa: CASEDSRNTEAFF

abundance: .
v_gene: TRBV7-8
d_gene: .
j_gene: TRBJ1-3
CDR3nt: TGTGCCAGCAGCTTAGACCCAGGGAACACCATATATTTT
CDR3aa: CASSLDPGNTIYF

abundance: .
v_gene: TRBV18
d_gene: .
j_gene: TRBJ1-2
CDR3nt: TGTGCCAGCTCACCACCGAGTATAGGGGGTGGCTACACCTTC
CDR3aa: CASSPPSIGGGYTF

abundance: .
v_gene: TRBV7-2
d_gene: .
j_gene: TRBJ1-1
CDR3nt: TGTGCCAGCAGCTTAGGGACTAGTACTGAAGCTTTCTTT
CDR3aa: CASSLGTSTEAFF

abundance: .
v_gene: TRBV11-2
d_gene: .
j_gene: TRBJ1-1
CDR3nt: TGTGCCAGCAGCTTAGGTCCCTGGAGGACTGAAGCTTTCTTT
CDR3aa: CASSLGPWRTEAFF

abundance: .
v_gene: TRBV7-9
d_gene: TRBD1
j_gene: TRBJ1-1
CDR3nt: TGTGCCAGCAGCGCAGACAGGGGGCGTGTTGCTTTCTTT
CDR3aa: CASSADRGRVAFF

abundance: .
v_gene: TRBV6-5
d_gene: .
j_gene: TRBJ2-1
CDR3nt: TGTGCCAGCAGTTACTCGATAAGGGACAATGAGCAGTTCTTC
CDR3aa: CASSYSIRDNEQFF

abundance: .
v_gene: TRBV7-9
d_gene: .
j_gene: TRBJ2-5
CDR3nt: TGTGCCAGCAGCTTAGCTAGAAGCGCAGAGACCCAGTACTTC
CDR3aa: CASSLARSAETQYF

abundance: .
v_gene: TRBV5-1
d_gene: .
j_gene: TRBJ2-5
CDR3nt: TGCGCCAGCAGCTTAGGAGGGGGGGCCCGGGAGACCCAGTACTTC
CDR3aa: CASSLGGGARETQYF

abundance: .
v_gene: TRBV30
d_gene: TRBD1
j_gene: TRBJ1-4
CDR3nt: TGTGCCTGCTCACAGGGGGTGGAAGAAAAACTGTTTTTT
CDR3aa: CACSQGVEEKLFF

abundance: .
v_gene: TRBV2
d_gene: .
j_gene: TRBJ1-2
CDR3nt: TGTGCCAGCAGTGACCCTACAGTCTATGGCTACACCTTC
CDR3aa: CASSDPTVYGYTF

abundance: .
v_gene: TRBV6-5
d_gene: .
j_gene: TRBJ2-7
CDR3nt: TGTGCCAGCAGGGGGGCCGAGCAGTACTTC
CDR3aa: CASRGAEQYF

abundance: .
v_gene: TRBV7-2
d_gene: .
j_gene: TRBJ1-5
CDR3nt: TGTGCCAGCAGCCCGATGGTGGGGGCGAACAATCAGCCCCAGCATTTT
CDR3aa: CASSPMVGANNQPQHF